A selection of T cell receptor beta chains follows, all from one sample in a study of T cell clonotyping in hematopoietic cell transplantation. Using immunoSEQ multiplex PCR, the repertoire was profiled, and TCRdb retains in-frame clones only, with some absent. Seen here are roughly 30,000 clones, approximately 77% observed once, and the top ten hold over 1.5%. Sequenced here: peripheral blood mononuclear cells, sampled before stem cell transplant. Receptors originate from a man between 40 and 49 years old with acute myeloid leukemia. Some clones in this sample may be carry-over from other donors' samples. CDR3s include the opening cysteine and the closing phenylalanine or tryptophan. The D gene is left open where the match is weak. For some rows the clone size is stated as once, few or many, or as a class when expanded; others skip it.

D gene: TRBD1; V gene: TRBV25-1; clone size: .; CDR3 length: 12; J gene: TRBJ2-7; CDR3 DNA: TGTGCCAGTCGACAGGGTGCGTTGGAGCAGTACTTC; CDR3 protein: CASRQGALEQYF
D gene: .; V gene: TRBV5-1; clone size: .; CDR3 length: 14; J gene: TRBJ1-1; CDR3 DNA: TGCGCCAGCAGCCTTAATACAGGGAACACTGAAGCTTTCTTT; CDR3 protein: CASSLNTGNTEAFF
D gene: .; V gene: TRBV9; clone size: .; CDR3 length: 14; J gene: TRBJ1-1; CDR3 DNA: TGTGCCAGCAGCGTAGGTACAGGGAGCGCGGGAGCTTTCTTT; CDR3 protein: CASSVGTGSAGAFF
D gene: .; V gene: TRBV7-2; clone size: .; CDR3 length: 15; J gene: TRBJ1-6; CDR3 DNA: TGTGCCAGCAGCTTAGAGTGGGGTAGCCCCTCACCCCTCCACTTT; CDR3 protein: CASSLEWGSPSPLHF
D gene: .; V gene: TRBV2; clone size: .; CDR3 length: 14; J gene: TRBJ2-7; CDR3 DNA: TGTGCCAGCTGGAGCCGGGACGCATCCTACGAGCAGTACTTC; CDR3 protein: CASWSRDASYEQYF
D gene: TRBD2; V gene: TRBV6-4; clone size: .; CDR3 length: 13; J gene: TRBJ2-2; CDR3 DNA: TGTGCCAGCAGTAGCGGGGACACCGGGGAGCTGTTTTTT; CDR3 protein: CASSSGDTGELFF
D gene: .; V gene: TRBV30; clone size: few; CDR3 length: 13; J gene: TRBJ1-4; CDR3 DNA: TGTGCCTGGAGCGACGTGGACAATGAAAAACTGTTTTTT; CDR3 protein: CAWSDVDNEKLFF
D gene: .; V gene: TRBV7-9; clone size: .; CDR3 length: 15; J gene: TRBJ2-5; CDR3 DNA: TGTGCCAGCTCCCCCCGGCTAGCCGTTCAAGAGACCCAGTACTTC; CDR3 protein: CASSPRLAVQETQYF
D gene: .; V gene: TRBV20-1; clone size: few; CDR3 length: 11; J gene: TRBJ2-5; CDR3 DNA: TGCAGTGCAATTACCGCAGAGACCCAGTACTTC; CDR3 protein: CSAITAETQYF
D gene: .; V gene: TRBV18; clone size: few; CDR3 length: 16; J gene: TRBJ2-7; CDR3 DNA: TGTGCCAGCTCACCCAAGGAGGGGCTGGGATCCTACGAGCAGTACTTC; CDR3 protein: CASSPKEGLGSYEQYF
D gene: TRBD1; V gene: TRBV11-3; clone size: .; CDR3 length: 17; J gene: TRBJ2-7; CDR3 DNA: TGTGCCAGCAGCTTAGATCCCGACAGGGCCCCCTCCTACGAGCAGTACTTC; CDR3 protein: CASSLDPDRAPSYEQYF
D gene: .; V gene: TRBV2; clone size: .; CDR3 length: 17; J gene: TRBJ2-2; CDR3 DNA: TGTGCCACCCTAGCTCGGGTCGGGAATCCCCTCACCGGGGAGCTGTTTTTT; CDR3 protein: CATLARVGNPLTGELFF
D gene: .; V gene: TRBV2; clone size: .; CDR3 length: 13; J gene: TRBJ2-2; CDR3 DNA: TGTGCCAGCAGGGACCGCGGGACCGGGGAGCTGTTTTTT; CDR3 protein: CASRDRGTGELFF
D gene: .; V gene: TRBV28; clone size: once; CDR3 length: 14; J gene: TRBJ2-2; CDR3 DNA: TGTGCCAGCAGTTTTCTGATAAACACCGGGGAGCTGTTTTTT; CDR3 protein: CASSFLINTGELFF
D gene: .; V gene: TRBV6-1; clone size: .; CDR3 length: 12; J gene: TRBJ2-7; CDR3 DNA: TGTGCCAGCTTAGGACAGACTTACGAGCAGTACTTC; CDR3 protein: CASLGQTYEQYF
D gene: .; V gene: TRBV5-8; clone size: few; CDR3 length: 12; J gene: TRBJ1-5; CDR3 DNA: TGTGCCAGCAGCTTCCGGCCCCAGTCCCAGCATTTT; CDR3 protein: CASSFRPQSQHF
D gene: TRBD2; V gene: TRBV9; clone size: few; CDR3 length: 14; J gene: TRBJ2-7; CDR3 DNA: TGTGCCAGCAGCGTTTCGGGCGGGAGCCACGAGCAGTACTTC; CDR3 protein: CASSVSGGSHEQYF
D gene: TRBD2; V gene: TRBV28; clone size: few; CDR3 length: 17; J gene: TRBJ2-2; CDR3 DNA: TGTGCCAGCAGTTTGCCCCTCGCCCGGGGGAGGGACGGGGAGCTGTTTTTT; CDR3 protein: CASSLPLARGRDGELFF
D gene: .; V gene: TRBV9; clone size: .; CDR3 length: 13; J gene: TRBJ1-2; CDR3 DNA: TGTGCCAGCAGCGTCGGCATGAACTATGGCTACACCTTC; CDR3 protein: CASSVGMNYGYTF
D gene: TRBD2; V gene: TRBV7-8; clone size: .; CDR3 length: 14; J gene: TRBJ2-7; CDR3 DNA: TGTGCCAGCAGTCGAACTAGCGGGAGATACGAGCAGTACTTC; CDR3 protein: CASSRTSGRYEQYF
D gene: .; V gene: TRBV11-3; clone size: .; CDR3 length: 14; J gene: TRBJ2-5; CDR3 DNA: TGTGCCAGCAGCCATACAGGGATCGGAGAGACCCAGTACTTC; CDR3 protein: CASSHTGIGETQYF
D gene: TRBD2; V gene: TRBV29-1; clone size: .; CDR3 length: 13; J gene: TRBJ2-3; CDR3 DNA: TGCAGCGTCCCCCTAAGGGCTAGCGGGGGCCGGGATTTT; CDR3 protein: CSVPLRASGGRDF
D gene: TRBD1; V gene: TRBV29-1; clone size: .; CDR3 length: 15; J gene: TRBJ2-3; CDR3 DNA: TGCAGCGTTGGGGGCCCCGGGACAGGGACAGATACGCAGTATTTT; CDR3 protein: CSVGGPGTGTDTQYF
D gene: TRBD1; V gene: TRBV18; clone size: .; CDR3 length: 15; J gene: TRBJ2-5; CDR3 DNA: TGTGCCAGCTCAGGACCGACAGGGGGCCAAGAGACCCAGTACTTC; CDR3 protein: CASSGPTGGQETQYF
D gene: .; V gene: TRBV5-1; clone size: .; CDR3 length: 13; J gene: TRBJ1-1; CDR3 DNA: TGCGCCAGCAGCTTTGACACATTGGCTGAAGCTTTCTTT; CDR3 protein: CASSFDTLAEAFF
D gene: .; V gene: TRBV5-1; clone size: once; CDR3 length: 16; J gene: TRBJ1-1; CDR3 DNA: TGCGCCAGCAGCTTGGCCCGCTGGGGTAGCGACACTGAAGCTTTCTTT; CDR3 protein: CASSLARWGSDTEAFF
D gene: .; V gene: TRBV7-2; clone size: once; CDR3 length: 11; J gene: TRBJ2-5; CDR3 DNA: TGTGCCAGCAGCGTAGAAGAGACCCAGTACTTC; CDR3 protein: CASSVEETQYF
D gene: .; V gene: TRBV30; clone size: .; CDR3 length: 12; J gene: TRBJ2-7; CDR3 DNA: TGTGCCTGGAGTGTTGTGGCGCTCGAGCAGTACTTC; CDR3 protein: CAWSVVALEQYF
D gene: .; V gene: TRBV18; clone size: few; CDR3 length: 16; J gene: TRBJ1-3; CDR3 DNA: TGTGCCAGCTCCTCTAGCCGGGGGAACTCTGGAAACACCATATATTTT; CDR3 protein: CASSSSRGNSGNTIYF
D gene: .; V gene: TRBV9; clone size: .; CDR3 length: 15; J gene: TRBJ2-5; CDR3 DNA: TGTGCCAGCAGCTTAGGTGGGGGGAGCGGGGAGACCCAGTACTTC; CDR3 protein: CASSLGGGSGETQYF
D gene: .; V gene: TRBV9; clone size: .; CDR3 length: 15; J gene: TRBJ2-2; CDR3 DNA: TGTGCCAGCAGCGTTCTCGACTCGAACACCGGGGAGCTGTTTTTT; CDR3 protein: CASSVLDSNTGELFF
D gene: TRBD1; V gene: TRBV19; clone size: .; CDR3 length: 16; J gene: TRBJ2-7; CDR3 DNA: TGTGCCAGTAGGACCACCGGGACAGATGTCGCCTACGAGCAGTACTTC; CDR3 protein: CASRTTGTDVAYEQYF
D gene: TRBD1; V gene: TRBV2; clone size: .; CDR3 length: 16; J gene: TRBJ1-5; CDR3 DNA: TGTGCCAGCAGCTCGGACAGGGTTCGGGGCAATCAGCCCCAGCATTTT; CDR3 protein: CASSSDRVRGNQPQHF
D gene: .; V gene: TRBV28; clone size: .; CDR3 length: 17; J gene: TRBJ2-7; CDR3 DNA: TGTGCCAGCAGTTCCTCGCAAGGGGTCCGGAGACCCTACGAGCAGTACTTC; CDR3 protein: CASSSSQGVRRPYEQYF
D gene: .; V gene: TRBV6-1; clone size: .; CDR3 length: 13; J gene: TRBJ1-5; CDR3 DNA: TGTGCCAGCAGTGCGGCGGTAGGTCAGCCCCAGCATTTT; CDR3 protein: CASSAAVGQPQHF
D gene: TRBD1; V gene: TRBV30; clone size: .; CDR3 length: 13; J gene: TRBJ1-1; CDR3 DNA: TGTGCCTGGACAGGGGGGTTTAACACTGAAGCTTTCTTT; CDR3 protein: CAWTGGFNTEAFF
D gene: TRBD2; V gene: TRBV4-2; clone size: .; CDR3 length: 19; J gene: TRBJ2-2; CDR3 DNA: TGTGCCAGCAGCCGGAAAAGACTAGCGGCCTTAGGTGGCACCGGGGAGCTGTTTTTT; CDR3 protein: CASSRKRLAALGGTGELFF
D gene: .; V gene: TRBV30; clone size: .; CDR3 length: 13; J gene: TRBJ1-1; CDR3 DNA: TGTGCCTGGAGTGTACCGTGGGTTCAGGGGGCTTTCTTT; CDR3 protein: CAWSVPWVQGAFF
D gene: .; V gene: TRBV19; clone size: .; CDR3 length: 16; J gene: TRBJ2-5; CDR3 DNA: TGTGCCAGTAGTCGAGGGGGCGGGGGTCACCAAGAGACCCAGTACTTC; CDR3 protein: CASSRGGGGHQETQYF
D gene: TRBD1; V gene: TRBV10-2; clone size: .; CDR3 length: 16; J gene: TRBJ1-2; CDR3 DNA: TGCGCCAGCAGCGACAATAAGGGGACAGCTAACTATGGCTACACCTTC; CDR3 protein: CASSDNKGTANYGYTF
D gene: TRBD1; V gene: TRBV6-5; clone size: .; CDR3 length: 13; J gene: TRBJ1-1; CDR3 DNA: TGTGCCAGCAGCCCAGACAGGGTGACTGAAGCTTTCTTT; CDR3 protein: CASSPDRVTEAFF
D gene: .; V gene: TRBV5-1; clone size: .; CDR3 length: 13; J gene: TRBJ2-7; CDR3 DNA: TGCGCCAGCAGCCCCGGACAGAACTACGAGCAGTACTTC; CDR3 protein: CASSPGQNYEQYF
D gene: .; V gene: TRBV7-2; clone size: .; CDR3 length: 13; J gene: TRBJ2-7; CDR3 DNA: TGTGCCAGCACCCGCGCCCGAGGCTACGAGCAGTACTTC; CDR3 protein: CASTRARGYEQYF
D gene: .; V gene: TRBV15; clone size: .; CDR3 length: 15; J gene: TRBJ2-1; CDR3 DNA: TGTGCCACCAGCCCCCGTCATTGGGGAAACAATGAGCAGTTCTTC; CDR3 protein: CATSPRHWGNNEQFF
D gene: .; V gene: TRBV6-6; clone size: .; CDR3 length: 13; J gene: TRBJ2-7; CDR3 DNA: TGTGCCAGCAACCGGGCCACCTCCTACGAGCAGTACTTC; CDR3 protein: CASNRATSYEQYF
D gene: .; V gene: TRBV9; clone size: once; CDR3 length: 13; J gene: TRBJ2-1; CDR3 DNA: TGTGCCAGCAGCGCGAGGGGGGGGAATGAGCAGTTCTTC; CDR3 protein: CASSARGGNEQFF
D gene: TRBD1; V gene: TRBV5-6; clone size: .; CDR3 length: 15; J gene: TRBJ1-6; CDR3 DNA: TGTGCCAGCACCTGGGGAGGGGGCATGAGTTCACCCCTCCACTTT; CDR3 protein: CASTWGGGMSSPLHF
D gene: .; V gene: TRBV6-1; clone size: .; CDR3 length: 14; J gene: TRBJ1-6; CDR3 DNA: TGTGCCAGCAGTGATGGGCCTTATAATTCACCCCTCCACTTT; CDR3 protein: CASSDGPYNSPLHF
D gene: .; V gene: TRBV27; clone size: once; CDR3 length: 15; J gene: TRBJ1-5; CDR3 DNA: TGTGCCAGCAAGCTAACAGGGCAGGGCAATCAGCCCCAGCATTTT; CDR3 protein: CASKLTGQGNQPQHF
D gene: TRBD1; V gene: TRBV6-6; clone size: .; CDR3 length: 15; J gene: TRBJ2-1; CDR3 DNA: TGTGCCAGCAGCACCATCCGACAGGGTTCCAATGAGCAGTTCTTC; CDR3 protein: CASSTIRQGSNEQFF
D gene: TRBD2; V gene: TRBV28; clone size: .; CDR3 length: 15; J gene: TRBJ2-7; CDR3 DNA: TGTGCCAGCAGCGCCCAAGTCTGGACTAGTCACGAGCAGTACTTC; CDR3 protein: CASSAQVWTSHEQYF
D gene: TRBD2; V gene: TRBV5-6; clone size: .; CDR3 length: 18; J gene: TRBJ2-1; CDR3 DNA: TGTGCCAGCAGCTTGAGGAGCGGGGGGGTGAGGTCCTACAATGAGCAGTTCTTC; CDR3 protein: CASSLRSGGVRSYNEQFF
D gene: .; V gene: TRBV30; clone size: few; CDR3 length: 14; J gene: TRBJ1-2; CDR3 DNA: TGTGCCTGGAGCCGATTAGGGGCGACCTATGGCTACACCTTC; CDR3 protein: CAWSRLGATYGYTF
D gene: TRBD2; V gene: TRBV10-3; clone size: .; CDR3 length: 16; J gene: TRBJ2-5; CDR3 DNA: TGTGCCATCAGTGATACTAGTTCGGGGGGTCGTCGGACCCAGTACTTC; CDR3 protein: CAISDTSSGGRRTQYF
D gene: .; V gene: TRBV5-1; clone size: .; CDR3 length: 13; J gene: TRBJ2-7; CDR3 DNA: TGCGCCAGCAGCTTGGCTGTGTCCTACGAGCAGTACTTC; CDR3 protein: CASSLAVSYEQYF
D gene: .; V gene: TRBV11-2; clone size: once; CDR3 length: 11; J gene: TRBJ2-4; CDR3 DNA: TGTGCCAGCAGCTTAGGTAACATTCAGTACTTC; CDR3 protein: CASSLGNIQYF
D gene: .; V gene: TRBV27; clone size: .; CDR3 length: 15; J gene: TRBJ2-2; CDR3 DNA: TGTGCCAGCAGTTTAGCGGGTGAGAACACCGGGGAGCTGTTTTTT; CDR3 protein: CASSLAGENTGELFF
D gene: .; V gene: TRBV2; clone size: .; CDR3 length: 14; J gene: TRBJ1-5; CDR3 DNA: TGTGCCAGCAGTGAGGGTCGGGGGCGTCAGCCCCAGCATTTT; CDR3 protein: CASSEGRGRQPQHF
D gene: .; V gene: TRBV6-5; clone size: .; CDR3 length: 15; J gene: TRBJ2-1; CDR3 DNA: TGTGCCAGCAGTACGGGGGCCTCAAAGGGGACGGAGCAGTTCTTC; CDR3 protein: CASSTGASKGTEQFF